A selection of T cell receptor beta chains follows, all from one sample in a study of blood T cell repertoires in COVID-19. Produced via immunoSEQ multiplex PCR; TCRdb's table is partial and in-frame only. Of a few hundred thousand clones detected, just under 85% appear once; the ten largest clones hold roughly 10%. Sequencing was done on a sample of peripheral blood. The source of these receptors is an elderly man with acute or convalescent COVID-19. Each CDR3 is given with its conserved first and last residue. D genes are given only for firm matches. A row's size may be missing; if present it is once, few, many or a size class.

V	J	size	D	CDR3	DNA
TRBV5-1	TRBJ1-1	.	TRBD1	CASSSGQGGFLEAFF	TGCGCCAGCAGCTCCGGACAGGGAGGGTTTCTTGAAGCTTTCTTT
TRBV24-1	TRBJ2-2	.	TRBD1	CATSDWGTGRKAGELFF	TGTGCCACCAGTGATTGGGGGACAGGGCGAAAGGCCGGGGAGCTGTTTTTT
TRBV9	TRBJ2-5	.	TRBD1	CASSITGGLRETQYF	TGTGCCAGCAGCATCACAGGGGGCTTGAGGGAGACCCAGTACTTC
TRBV12-3/TRBV12-4	TRBJ2-1	.	TRBD1	CAICEQGANEQFF	TGTGCCATCTGCGAACAGGGGGCGAATGAGCAGTTCTTC
TRBV12-3/TRBV12-4	TRBJ2-7	.	TRBD1	CASSRDRVGEQYF	TGTGCCAGCAGTCGGGACAGGGTAGGCGAGCAGTACTTC
TRBV11-2	TRBJ1-5	few	.	CASSSRGHPQEPQHF	TGTGCCAGCAGCTCCAGGGGACACCCCCAGGAGCCCCAGCATTTT
TRBV5-6	TRBJ1-6	.	TRBD1	CASSLQGALSPLHF	TGTGCCAGCAGCTTACAGGGGGCGCTTTCACCCCTCCACTTT
TRBV2	TRBJ2-1	.	TRBD2	CASSEELAGGYEQFF	TGTGCCAGCAGTGAAGAACTAGCGGGAGGCTATGAGCAGTTCTTC
TRBV24-1	TRBJ2-3	.	TRBD1	CATSARTGGADTQYF	TGTGCCACCAGTGCCCGGACAGGGGGCGCAGATACGCAGTATTTT
TRBV19	TRBJ1-1	.	.	CASSPSPGGSAEAFF	TGTGCCAGTAGTCCTAGCCCCGGGGGTTCGGCTGAAGCTTTCTTT
TRBV5-1	TRBJ2-1	.	TRBD1	CASSLGTGTHEQFF	TGCGCCAGCTCTCTTGGGACAGGGACCCATGAGCAGTTCTTC
TRBV3-1/TRBV3-2	TRBJ2-7	once	TRBD2	CASSQGKLAGALQYF	TGTGCCAGCAGCCAAGGTAAACTAGCGGGAGCTTTGCAGTACTTC
TRBV4-1	TRBJ2-2	.	TRBD1	CASSLSGGLDTGELFF	TGCGCCAGCAGCCTTTCAGGGGGCTTGGACACCGGGGAGCTGTTTTTT
TRBV27	TRBJ1-2	.	.	CASSLAGTRNYGYTF	TGTGCCAGCAGTTTAGCCGGGACACGCAACTATGGCTACACCTTC
TRBV27	TRBJ2-3	.	.	CASRSFRVVGPDTQYF	TGTGCCAGCAGGTCGTTCAGGGTGGTTGGCCCAGATACGCAGTATTTT
TRBV6-5	TRBJ1-1	.	.	CASSSHRGTKREAFF	TGTGCCAGCAGTTCCCACCGGGGGACTAAGAGGGAAGCTTTCTTT
TRBV23-1	TRBJ1-4	.	TRBD1	CASSRPGTGKGEKLFF	TGCGCCAGCAGTCGTCCCGGGACAGGGAAGGGTGAAAAACTGTTTTTT
TRBV11-2	TRBJ2-7	.	.	CASSLGARSYEQYF	TGTGCCAGCAGCTTAGGGGCTCGCTCCTACGAGCAGTACTTC
TRBV30	TRBJ1-3	few	TRBD1	CAWSEGALLAGNTIYF	TGTGCCTGGAGCGAGGGGGCCTTATTAGCTGGAAACACCATATATTTT
TRBV24-1	TRBJ2-2	.	.	CATLAGTANTGELFF	TGTGCCACCCTCGCAGGCACAGCGAACACCGGGGAGCTGTTTTTT
TRBV6-6	TRBJ1-1	.	TRBD1	CASRDYTGQNQRAFF	TGTGCCAGCAGAGATTACACGGGACAGAATCAGAGAGCTTTCTTT
TRBV6-5	TRBJ2-7	.	TRBD1	CASSSRLPGQGNEQYF	TGTGCCAGCAGTTCGCGCCTCCCGGGACAGGGTAACGAGCAGTACTTC
TRBV7-2	TRBJ2-7	.	.	CASSSRDSSYEQYF	TGTGCCAGCAGCTCGCGGGACAGCTCCTACGAGCAGTACTTC
TRBV5-1	TRBJ2-7	.	.	CASSLGGRRQVYEQYF	TGCGCCAGCAGCTTGGGGGGCAGACGCCAAGTCTACGAGCAGTACTTC
TRBV5-5	TRBJ1-1	.	TRBD1	CASSSIRERQGTEAFF	TGTGCCAGCAGCTCCATACGGGAAAGACAGGGGACTGAAGCTTTCTTT
TRBV5-1	TRBJ2-1	.	TRBD1	CASSSGTGGNNEQFF	TGCGCCAGCAGTTCCGGGACAGGAGGGAACAATGAGCAGTTCTTC
TRBV6-5	TRBJ1-2	.	TRBD1	CASRGDRGSGYTF	TGTGCATCGCGGGGCGACAGGGGAAGTGGCTACACCTTC
TRBV18	TRBJ2-3	.	TRBD1	CASSPTISGQGLTDTQYF	TGTGCCAGCTCACCAACCATTTCGGGACAGGGACTCACAGATACGCAGTATTTT
TRBV3-1/TRBV3-2	TRBJ2-1	.	.	CASSQDSLAVNEQFF	TGTGCCAGCAGCCAAGATTCCCTAGCCGTGAATGAGCAGTTCTTC
TRBV5-1	TRBJ2-5	once	.	CASSLWTDMQETQYF	TGCGCCAGCAGCCTGTGGACAGATATGCAAGAGACCCAGTACTTC
TRBV6-6	TRBJ1-6	.	.	CASSKQGVGSPLHF	TGTGCCAGCAGTAAACAGGGCGTAGGGTCACCCCTCCACTTT
TRBV20-1	TRBJ2-7	.	.	CSASPTGTRYEQYF	TGCAGTGCTAGTCCGACCGGGACACGCTACGAGCAGTACTTC
TRBV3-1/TRBV3-2	TRBJ2-7	.	TRBD1	CASSPTGNSYEQYF	TGTGCCAGCAGCCCGACAGGGAACTCCTACGAGCAGTACTTC
TRBV15	TRBJ2-7	.	.	CATSRDQDTATRGYEQYF	TGTGCCACCAGCAGAGATCAGGACACCGCGACCCGAGGCTACGAGCAGTACTTC
TRBV10-2	TRBJ1-2	.	TRBD1	CASSESTRGQGASKGYTF	TGCGCCAGCAGTGAGTCAACCCGGGGACAGGGGGCGAGTAAAGGCTACACCTTC
TRBV3-1/TRBV3-2	TRBJ1-6	.	TRBD1	CASSQGWTGENSPLHF	TGTGCCAGCAGCCAAGGGTGGACAGGGGAAAATTCACCCCTCCACTTT
TRBV27	TRBJ2-5	.	TRBD2	CASRIRTSGYQETQYF	TGTGCCAGCAGAATACGGACTAGCGGGTACCAAGAGACCCAGTACTTC
TRBV20-1	TRBJ2-3	.	.	CSAAEDTQYF	TGCAGTGCTGCGGAGGATACGCAGTATTTT
TRBV28	TRBJ1-4	.	.	CASSLYQVATNEKLFF	TGTGCCAGCAGTTTATATCAGGTGGCAACTAATGAAAAACTGTTTTTT
TRBV6-5	TRBJ1-5	.	.	CASSYSYYQPQHF	TGTGCCAGCAGTTACTCATACTATCAGCCCCAGCATTTT
TRBV5-1	TRBJ1-6	.	.	CASSGGGVHSPLHF	TGCGCCAGCAGTGGGGGGGGTGTTCATTCACCCCTCCACTTT
TRBV19	TRBJ2-1	few	TRBD2	CASSTGGRGNNEQFF	TGTGCCAGTAGTACTGGCGGGAGGGGAAACAATGAGCAGTTCTTC
TRBV7-8	TRBJ1-5	.	TRBD1	CASRSTGVLGNQPQHF	TGTGCCAGCAGGTCAACAGGGGTTTTAGGCAATCAGCCCCAGCATTTT
TRBV10-1	TRBJ2-7	.	.	CASSDPGPGEQYF	TGCGCCAGCAGTGACCCAGGTCCTGGGGAGCAGTACTTC